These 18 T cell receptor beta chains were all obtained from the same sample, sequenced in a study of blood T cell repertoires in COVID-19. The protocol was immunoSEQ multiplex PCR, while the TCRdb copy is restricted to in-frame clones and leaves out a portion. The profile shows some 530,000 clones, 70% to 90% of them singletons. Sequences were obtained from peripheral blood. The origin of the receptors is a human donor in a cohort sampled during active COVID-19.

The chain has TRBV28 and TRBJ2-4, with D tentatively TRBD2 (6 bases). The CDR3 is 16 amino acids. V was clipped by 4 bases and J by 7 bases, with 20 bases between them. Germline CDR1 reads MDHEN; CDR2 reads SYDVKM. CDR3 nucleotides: TGTGCCAGCAGTTCAACTAAAACGGGGGATGAGAACATTCAGTACTTC. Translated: CASSSTKTGDENIQYF.

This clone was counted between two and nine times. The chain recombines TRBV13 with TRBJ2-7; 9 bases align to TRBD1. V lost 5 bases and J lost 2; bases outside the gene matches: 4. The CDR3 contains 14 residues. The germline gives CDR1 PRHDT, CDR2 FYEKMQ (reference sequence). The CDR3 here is CASSDRQGAYEQYF. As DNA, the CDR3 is TGTGCCAGCAGCGACAGACAGGGGGCCTACGAGCAGTACTTC. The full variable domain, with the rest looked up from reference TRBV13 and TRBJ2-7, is AAGVIQSPRHLIKEKRETATLKCYPIPRHDTVYWYQQGPGQDPQFLISFYEKMQSDKGSIPDRFSAQQFSDYHSELNMSSLELGDSALYFCASSDRQGAYEQYFGPGTRLTVT.

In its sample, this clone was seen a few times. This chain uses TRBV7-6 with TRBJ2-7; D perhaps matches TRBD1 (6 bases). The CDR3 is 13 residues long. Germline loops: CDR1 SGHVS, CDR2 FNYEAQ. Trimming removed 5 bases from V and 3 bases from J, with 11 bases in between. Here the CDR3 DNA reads TGTGCCAGCAGCCTCCGGGACAACTACGAGCAGTACTTC. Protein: CASSLRDNYEQYF. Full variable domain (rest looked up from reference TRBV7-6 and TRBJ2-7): GAGVSQSPRYKVTKRGQDVALRCDPISGHVSLYWYRQALGQGPEFLTYFNYEAQQDKSGLPNDRFSAERPEGSISTLTIQRTEQRDSAMYRCASSLRDNYEQYFGPGTRLTVT.

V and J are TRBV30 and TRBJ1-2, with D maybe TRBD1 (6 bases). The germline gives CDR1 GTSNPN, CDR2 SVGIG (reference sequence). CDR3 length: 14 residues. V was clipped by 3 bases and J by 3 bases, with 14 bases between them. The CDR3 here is CAWRAPDSYYGYTF. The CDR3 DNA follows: TGTGCCTGGAGGGCCCCGGACAGCTACTATGGCTACACCTTC.

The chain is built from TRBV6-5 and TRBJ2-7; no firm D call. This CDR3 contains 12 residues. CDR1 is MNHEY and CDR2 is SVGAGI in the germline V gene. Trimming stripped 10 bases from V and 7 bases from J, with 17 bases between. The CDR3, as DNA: TGTGCCACCTGGGCCTTGAAGGAAGAGCAGTACTTC. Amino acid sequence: CATWALKEEQYF.

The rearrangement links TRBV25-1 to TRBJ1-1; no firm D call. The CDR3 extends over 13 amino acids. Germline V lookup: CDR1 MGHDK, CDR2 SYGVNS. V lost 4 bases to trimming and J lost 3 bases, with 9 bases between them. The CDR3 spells CASSVFGDTEAFF. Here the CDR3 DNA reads TGTGCCAGCAGTGTCTTCGGGGACACTGAAGCTTTCTTT.

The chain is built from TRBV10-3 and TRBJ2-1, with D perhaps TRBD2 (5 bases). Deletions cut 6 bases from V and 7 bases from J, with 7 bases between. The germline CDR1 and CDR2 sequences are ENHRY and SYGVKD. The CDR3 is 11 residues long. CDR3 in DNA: TGTGCCATCAGCCGAGGGAATGAGCAGTTCTTC. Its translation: CAISRGNEQFF.

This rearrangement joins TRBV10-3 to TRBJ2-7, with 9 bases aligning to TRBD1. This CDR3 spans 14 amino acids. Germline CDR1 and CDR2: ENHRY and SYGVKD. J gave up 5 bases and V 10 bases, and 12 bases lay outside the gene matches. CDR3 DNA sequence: TGTGCCACCATGTCCCCGACAGGGGGGGACGAGCAGTACTTC. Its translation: CATMSPTGGDEQYF.

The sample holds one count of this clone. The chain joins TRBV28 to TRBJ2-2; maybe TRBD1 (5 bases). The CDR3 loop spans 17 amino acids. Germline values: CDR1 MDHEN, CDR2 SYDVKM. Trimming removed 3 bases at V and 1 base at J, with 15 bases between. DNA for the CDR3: TGTGCCAGCAGTTTCATGCTGGGGCAGGGGAACACCGGGGAGCTGTTTTTT. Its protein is CASSFMLGQGNTGELFF.

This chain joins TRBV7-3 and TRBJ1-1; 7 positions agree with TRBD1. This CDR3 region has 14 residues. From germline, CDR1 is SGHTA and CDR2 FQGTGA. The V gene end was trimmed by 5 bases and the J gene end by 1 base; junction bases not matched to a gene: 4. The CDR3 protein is CASSQGTANTEAFF. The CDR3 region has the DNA TGTGCCAGCAGCCAAGGGACAGCGAACACTGAAGCTTTCTTT.

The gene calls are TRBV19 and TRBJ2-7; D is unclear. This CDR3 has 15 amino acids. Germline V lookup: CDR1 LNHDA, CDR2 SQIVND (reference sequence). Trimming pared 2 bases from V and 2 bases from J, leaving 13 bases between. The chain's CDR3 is CASSISLQKTYEQYF. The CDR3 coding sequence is TGTGCCAGTAGTATAAGTCTTCAGAAGACCTACGAGCAGTACTTC.

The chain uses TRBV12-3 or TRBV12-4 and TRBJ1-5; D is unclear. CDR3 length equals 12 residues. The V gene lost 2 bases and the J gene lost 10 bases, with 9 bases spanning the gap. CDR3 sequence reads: CASSLPDRPQHF. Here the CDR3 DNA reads TGTGCCAGCAGTTTACCCGATAGACCCCAGCATTTT.

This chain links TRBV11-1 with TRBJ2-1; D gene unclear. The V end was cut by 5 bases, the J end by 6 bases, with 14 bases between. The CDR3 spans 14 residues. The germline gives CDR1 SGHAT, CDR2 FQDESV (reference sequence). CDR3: CASSPIPLFNEQFF. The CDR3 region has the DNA TGTGCCAGCAGCCCGATCCCCCTATTCAATGAGCAGTTCTTC.

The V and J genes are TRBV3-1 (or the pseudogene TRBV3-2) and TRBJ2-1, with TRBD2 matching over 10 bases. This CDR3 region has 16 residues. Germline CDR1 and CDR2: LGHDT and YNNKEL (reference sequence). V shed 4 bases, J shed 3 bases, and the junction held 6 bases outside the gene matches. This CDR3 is CASSLKAGGDYNEQFF. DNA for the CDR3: TGTGCCAGCAGCCTCAAAGCGGGAGGGGACTACAATGAGCAGTTCTTC.

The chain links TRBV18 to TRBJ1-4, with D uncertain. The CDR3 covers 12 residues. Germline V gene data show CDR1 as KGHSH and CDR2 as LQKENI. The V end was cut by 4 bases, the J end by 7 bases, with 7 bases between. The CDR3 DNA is TGTGCCAGCTCACGCGGGAGTGAAAAACTGTTTTTT. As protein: CASSRGSEKLFF.

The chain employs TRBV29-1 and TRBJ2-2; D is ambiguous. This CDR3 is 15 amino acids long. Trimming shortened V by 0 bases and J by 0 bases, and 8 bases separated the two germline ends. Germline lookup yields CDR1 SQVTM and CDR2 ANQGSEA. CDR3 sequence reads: CSVEDGSANTGELFF. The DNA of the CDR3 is TGCAGCGTTGAAGATGGCTCCGCGAACACCGGGGAGCTGTTTTTT.

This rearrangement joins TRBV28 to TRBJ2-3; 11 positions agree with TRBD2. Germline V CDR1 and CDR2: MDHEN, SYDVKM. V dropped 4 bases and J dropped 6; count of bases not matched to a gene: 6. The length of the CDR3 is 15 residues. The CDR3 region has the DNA TGTGCCAGCAGTTCTAGCGGGGGGTGGGTGGATACGCAGTATTTT. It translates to CASSSSGGWVDTQYF.

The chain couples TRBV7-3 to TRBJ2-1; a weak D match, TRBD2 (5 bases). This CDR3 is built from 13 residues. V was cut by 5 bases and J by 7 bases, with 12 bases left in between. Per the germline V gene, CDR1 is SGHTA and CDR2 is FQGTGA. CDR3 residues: CASSPSGENEQFF. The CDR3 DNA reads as TGTGCCAGCAGCCCCTCCGGGGAGAATGAGCAGTTCTTC. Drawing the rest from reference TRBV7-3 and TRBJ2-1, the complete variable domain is GAGVSQTPSNKVTEKGKYVELRCDPISGHTALYWYRQSLGQGPEFLIYFQGTGAADDSGLPNDRFFAVRPEGSVSTLKIQRTERGDSAVYLCASSPSGENEQFFGPGTRLTVL.